Only one count was recorded for the clone carrying this T cell receptor beta chain. Its specificity is not known. These data come from a study of cytomegalovirus exposure and HLA in healthy donors. There are 12 residues in the CDR3. V gave up 5 bases and J gave up 7 bases, with 9 bases separating them. Looked up from germline, CDR1 is SGHNT and CDR2 is YENEEA. Whole-study results and caveats: Among immune exposure information, only CMV serostatus was available. Analysis was carried out at a later point, and it linked a missense DCLRE1C variant to TCR beta V- and J-gene trimming.

60 Vbeta and 13 Jbeta primers were used in PCR. Clones were read by immunoSEQ multiplex PCR, and TCRdb kept only the in-frame ones, dropping some. The table has some 200,000 clones, 70% to 85% seen once. Sequenced sample: PBMCs. The source of this sequence is a girl aged 2-10 years in good health and CMV-seronegative. The gene calls are TRBV11-3 and TRBJ2-1, with D unclear. The CDR3 sequence: CASSEDLNEQFF. The CDR3 coding sequence is TGTGCCAGCAGCGAGGATCTAAATGAGCAGTTCTTC.